This T cell receptor (beta chain) appears in the sequencing data of a study of blood T cell repertoires in COVID-19. Across the study: PBMCs, B-cell-depleted T cells, or T cells were the source of the cDNA or gDNA that made up the material.

The CDR3 totals 14 residues. In germline, CDR1 is SGHAT, CDR2 FQNNGV. V lost 1 base to trimming and J lost 0 bases, with 6 bases between them. Sequencing used immunoSEQ multiplex PCR; TCRdb keeps in-frame clones, though not all of them. The sample lists 200,000 to 250,000 clones, 86% occurring once. Sample: peripheral blood. This receptor was identified in a man aged 45-65 years with COVID-19, enrolled during active disease. The V gene is TRBV11-2, the J gene TRBJ2-5, with D unclear. As DNA, the CDR3 is TGTGCCAGCAGCTTAGCGCGGAACCAAGAGACCCAGTACTTC. Translation: CASSLARNQETQYF.